This T cell receptor (beta chain) was sequenced during a study of T cell responses to AZD1222 COVID-19 vaccine. General study findings and limits: The study identified only a handful of AZD1222 recipients as seropositive at baseline.

This table comes from immunoSEQ multiplex PCR, and its TCRdb copy is limited to in-frame clones, with some not included. The data contain about 180,000 clones, 90% of them singletons. Germline CDR1 reads SGHVS; CDR2 reads FQNEAQ. The CDR3 has 16 residues. V lost 3 bases, J lost 2 bases, and 9 bases stayed unmatched. Notes on this clone: Its antigen remains unidentified.

The gene calls are TRBV7-8 and TRBJ1-2, with 7 bases matching TRBD1. Sequenced material: peripheral blood, taken on day 0 of AZD1222 vaccination. This receptor was obtained from an adult in good health. In DNA form, the CDR3 reads TGTGCCAGCAGCTTTTGGGGGGTAGGGGGCAACTATGGCTACACCTTC. Its protein product is CASSFWGVGGNYGYTF.